A single sample is the source of the 31 T cell receptor beta chains below, sequenced in a study of shared clonotypes between healthy human individuals. Measured with immunoSEQ multiplex PCR; TCRdb has only the in-frame clones, and not every one. The sample includes around 640,000 clones, around 96% seen only once; the top ten take 0.11%. Positively selected for CCR7, the CD45RO-negative cells used as naive CD8 cells excluded terminally differentiated effector memory CD45RA+ cells. The sequencing sample was made of naive CD8+ T cells sorted from blood. The receptor set was obtained from a woman under 40 in good health.

The rearrangement joins TRBV19 to TRBJ2-3; TRBD1 matches at 8 bases. V gave up 7 bases and J gave up 0 bases; unmatched junction bases: 6. Germline assignment: CDR1 LNHDA and CDR2 SQIVND (reference sequence). This CDR3 spans 15 amino acids. This CDR3 reads CASTNRQGSTDTQYF. CDR3 DNA: TGTGCCAGTACCAATAGACAGGGGAGCACAGATACGCAGTATTTT.

The CDR3 region has the DNA TGTGCCAGCAGCTGGGACTACACAGATACGCAGTATTTT. Protein product: CASSWDYTDTQYF. The chain recombines TRBV5-4 with TRBJ2-3; 7 bases align to TRBD2. Per the germline V gene, CDR1 is SGHNT and CDR2 is YYREEE (reference sequence). V trimming: 3 bases; J trimming: 2 bases; junction bases outside the gene matches: 0. This CDR3 is built from 13 residues.

The chain carries TRBV28 and TRBJ1-5; weak D call: TRBD1 (5 bases). Trimming left V 6 bases short and J 2 bases short, with 11 bases between. Germline V lookup: CDR1 MDHEN, CDR2 SYDVKM. This CDR3 comprises 14 residues. The CDR3 protein is CASSSQVGNQPQHF. The CDR3 DNA reads TGTGCCAGCAGCTCACAGGTCGGCAATCAGCCCCAGCATTTT.

This rearrangement joins TRBV19 to TRBJ1-6; D is undetermined. Trimming removed 9 bases at V and 2 bases at J, with 14 bases between. The CDR3 sequence is 15 residues long. Germline loops: CDR1 LNHDA, CDR2 SQIVND (reference sequence). The CDR3 nucleotides read TGTGCCAGCGGTATTCGGCCCCCCTATAATTCACCCCTCCACTTT. This codes for CASGIRPPYNSPLHF.

V gene TRBV2 combines with J gene TRBJ2-1, with a possible D match to TRBD2 (6 bases). Trimming left V 6 bases short and J 7 bases short, with 13 bases between. CDR1 is SNHLY and CDR2 is FYNNEI in the germline V gene. The CDR3 is made up of 13 amino acids. In DNA form, the CDR3 reads TGTGCCAGCAGGGGTAGCGGAGAAAATGAGCAGTTCTTC. Translating gives CASRGSGENEQFF.

In DNA, the CDR3 is TGTGCCAGCAGGCCTTCCACAATCATGATAGACCATGAAAAACTGTTTTTT. Translated: CASRPSTIMIDHEKLFF. The chain links TRBV28 to TRBJ1-4; D ambiguous. Germline V gene sequence: CDR1 MDHEN, CDR2 SYDVKM. The CDR3 length is 17 residues. With 6 bases removed from V and 6 bases from J, the gap between germline ends came to 23 bases.

The chain links TRBV11-3 to TRBJ2-5; D may match TRBD1 or TRBD2 (5 bases each). V lost 0 bases, J lost 3 bases, and 11 bases lay in between. The CDR3 is 15 amino acids. Germline CDR1 is SGHNT and CDR2 is YENEEA. CDR3 nucleotide sequence: TGTGCCAGCAGCTTAGATCGAGGGGCCAAAGAGACCCAGTACTTC. As protein: CASSLDRGAKETQYF. Filled out from reference TRBV11-3 and TRBJ2-5, the complete variable domain reads EAGVVQSPRYKIIEKKQPVAFWCNPISGHNTLYWYLQNLGQGPELLIRYENEEAVDDSQLPKDRFSAERLKGVDSTLKIQPAELGDSAVYLCASSLDRGAKETQYFGPGTRLLVL.

The V and J genes are TRBV19 and TRBJ2-5, with 15 bases identical to TRBD2. J lost 2 bases, V lost 3 bases, and 10 bases had no gene match. CDR1 is LNHDA, CDR2 SQIVND, per germline (reference sequence). This CDR3 contains 19 residues. The CDR3 protein is CASSISPGLAGGPQETQYF. In DNA form, the CDR3 reads TGTGCCAGTAGTATTAGCCCGGGACTAGCGGGGGGCCCACAAGAGACCCAGTACTTC.

The chain employs TRBV15 and TRBJ2-2; 7 bases are a match to TRBD2. Germline CDR1 LNHNV, CDR2 YYDKDF (reference sequence). The CDR3 loop spans 17 amino acids. Unmatched junction bases numbered 8, after V lost 1 base and J lost 3 bases. For the CDR3, the DNA is TGTGCCACCAGCAGAGGAGGGAGGGGCTCTTACACCGGGGAGCTGTTTTTT. It codes for CATSRGGRGSYTGELFF. Variable domain in full (rest from reference TRBV15 and TRBJ2-2): DAMVIQNPRYQVTQFGKPVTLSCSQTLNHNVMYWYQQKSSQAPKLLFHYYDKDFNNEADTPDNFQSRRPNTSFCFLDIRSPGLGDTAMYLCATSRGGRGSYTGELFFGEGSRLTVL.

The chain recombines TRBV7-8 with TRBJ2-7, with D perhaps matching TRBD2 (5 bases). CDR1 is SGHVS, CDR2 FQNEAQ, per germline. The CDR3 has 14 residues. V was clipped by 1 base and J by 3 bases, with 10 bases between them. This CDR3 is CASSLGRGSYEQYF. In nucleotides, the CDR3 is TGTGCCAGCAGCTTAGGCCGGGGTAGCTACGAGCAGTACTTC.

J is TRBJ2-7 and V is TRBV13; 10 bases are a match to TRBD2. Germline CDR1 PRHDT, CDR2 FYEKMQ (reference sequence). V trimming: 5 bases; J trimming: 2 bases; junction bases outside the gene matches: 6. There are 15 residues in the CDR3. CDR3 amino acids: CASSRRTSGTYEQYF. The CDR3 DNA follows: TGTGCCAGCAGCAGGCGGACTAGCGGAACCTACGAGCAGTACTTC.

This CDR3 is CASSPSRGRAGYGYTF. The CDR3 DNA reads TGCGCCAGCAGCCCCTCTCGGGGGAGGGCCGGGTATGGCTACACCTTC. The chain links TRBV4-1 to TRBJ1-2; TRBD1 is a possible D gene (5 bases). The CDR3 totals 16 residues. Trimming left V 4 bases short and J 5 bases short, with 20 bases between. Germline V gene sequence: CDR1 MGHRA, CDR2 YSYEKL.

This sequence joins TRBV30 and TRBJ2-1, with D possibly matching TRBD2 (5 bases). Per the germline V gene, CDR1 is GTSNPN and CDR2 is SVGIG (reference sequence). V dropped 5 bases and J dropped 4 bases, with 21 bases sitting between them. This CDR3 region has 16 residues. CDR3 sequence (DNA): TGTGCCTGGGGGTCTGACGGGGTGGCTGGTTACAATGAGCAGTTCTTC. Protein sequence: CAWGSDGVAGYNEQFF.

This chain joins TRBV7-9 and TRBJ2-7; 9 bases agree with TRBD1. The trim removed 3 bases at V and 4 bases at J, leaving 7 bases unmatched. Germline V lookup: CDR1 SEHNR, CDR2 FQNEAQ (reference sequence). The CDR3 extends over 15 amino acids. CDR3 amino acids: CASSFDRGNGYEQYF. The CDR3 nucleotides read TGTGCCAGCAGCTTCGACAGGGGGAACGGTTACGAGCAGTACTTC.

The chain recombines TRBV13 with TRBJ2-5; D could derive from TRBD1 or TRBD2 (6 bases each). This CDR3 is 16 amino acids long. The germline V and J ends were trimmed by 4 bases and 7 bases, with 22 bases remaining between them. Germline CDR1 and CDR2: PRHDT and FYEKMQ (reference sequence). DNA of the CDR3: TGTGCCAGCAGCTCACAGGGACTGAGAGATGGAGGGACCCAGTACTTC. It codes for CASSSQGLRDGGTQYF.

The V and J genes are TRBV6-6 and TRBJ2-1, with D uncertain. V lost 8 bases and J lost 3, with 14 bases in between. CDR3 length: 14 amino acids. CDR1 is MNHNY, CDR2 SVGAGI, per germline (reference sequence). The CDR3 DNA sequence: TGTGCCAGCGGAGAAACTGCGCACTACAATGAGCAGTTCTTC. Protein: CASGETAHYNEQFF.

The chain joins TRBV28 to TRBJ2-3, with 11 bases matching TRBD2. This CDR3 is built from 14 residues. Germline trimming cut 5 bases from V and 4 bases from J; bases unmatched to any gene: 2. From germline, CDR1 is MDHEN and CDR2 SYDVKM. The CDR3 loop is CASSVAGGADTQYF. The CDR3, as DNA: TGTGCCAGCAGTGTAGCGGGAGGGGCAGATACGCAGTATTTT.

This chain uses TRBV9 with TRBJ2-7, with no clear D. The ends were cut back, 4 bases at V and 2 bases at J, with 10 bases in the middle. This CDR3 is built from 13 residues. Germline loops: CDR1 SGDLS, CDR2 YYNGEE. CDR3 protein: CASSTDLTYEQYF. CDR3 DNA sequence: TGTGCCAGCAGCACGGACCTCACCTACGAGCAGTACTTC.

The chain is built from TRBV7-9 and TRBJ1-4; 7 bases map to TRBD1. The junction had 14 bases not matched to a gene; V was cut back by 5 bases and J by 8 bases. The CDR3 spans 16 residues. The germline V gene encodes CDR1 SEHNR and CDR2 FQNEAQ (reference sequence). The CDR3 here is CASSNVPGGLNEKLFF. The CDR3 nucleotides are TGTGCCAGCAGCAACGTTCCAGGGGGATTAAACGAAAAACTGTTTTTT.

The chain combines TRBV7-9 with TRBJ2-7; 8 nucleotides line up with TRBD1. This CDR3 is 14 amino acids long. Germline V gene data show CDR1 as SEHNR and CDR2 as FQNEAQ (reference sequence). The junction had 9 bases not matched to a gene; V was cut back by 5 bases and J by 6 bases. CDR3 loop: CASSPKDRVREQYF. The CDR3 bases are TGTGCCAGCAGCCCCAAGGACAGGGTTCGCGAGCAGTACTTC.

In nucleotides, the CDR3 is TGTGCCAGCAGTGAGACCCTGAGGACTAGCGGGAAGTACGAGCAGTACTTC. Protein product: CASSETLRTSGKYEQYF. The rearrangement uses TRBV6-1 and TRBJ2-7, with 12 bases matching TRBD2. V lost 3 bases to trimming and J lost 4 bases; unmatched junction nucleotides: 10. Germline V gene lookup returns CDR1 MNHNS and CDR2 SASEGT. There are 17 residues in the CDR3.

The chain employs TRBV25-1 and TRBJ2-1, with D uncertain. This CDR3 comprises 14 residues. CDR1 MGHDK and CDR2 SYGVNS come from the germline V gene. With 2 bases removed from V and 7 bases from J, the gap between germline ends came to 12 bases. The CDR3 sequence is CASSEGLRANEQFF. CDR3 DNA sequence: TGTGCCAGCAGTGAAGGATTGAGAGCGAATGAGCAGTTCTTC.

V is TRBV29-1 and J is TRBJ2-3; tentative D call: TRBD1 (5 bases). The germline V gene encodes CDR1 SQVTM and CDR2 ANQGSEA. V shed 0 bases and J shed 9 bases, with 13 bases lying between them. The CDR3 sequence is 13 residues long. This chain's CDR3 is CSVEDQYRPTQYF. CDR3 coding DNA: TGCAGCGTTGAAGATCAATACAGGCCCACGCAGTATTTT.

The rearrangement uses TRBV9 and TRBJ2-3; 8 bases line up with TRBD2. The CDR3 totals 14 residues. The V gene's germline CDR1 is SGDLS and CDR2 YYNGEE. The J segment lost 6 bases and the V segment lost 4 bases, leaving 7 bases of the junction unmatched. The CDR3 sequence: CASSISGDGDTQYF. CDR3 bases: TGTGCCAGCAGCATTAGCGGGGACGGGGATACGCAGTATTTT.

The genes are TRBV28 and TRBJ1-1; TRBD1 matches at 9 bases. CDR3 length: 13 amino acids. Trimming took 5 bases from V and 11 from J; bases not matched to a gene: 9. The germline V gene has CDR1 MDHEN and CDR2 SYDVKM. In DNA, the CDR3 is TGTGCCAGCAGTACGTACAGGGGGCAGGAGGCTTTCTTT. The encoded protein is CASSTYRGQEAFF.

The V call is TRBV5-6, the J call TRBJ2-5; the match to TRBD2 covers 8 bases. The CDR3 extends over 15 amino acids. The V segment lost 4 bases and the J segment 4 bases; nucleotides outside the gene matches: 9. Germline V gene data show CDR1 as SGHDT and CDR2 as YYEEEE. The DNA for the CDR3 is TGTGCCAGCAGCCTCGCTGCGGGGGGCCTAGAGACCCAGTACTTC. This translates into CASSLAAGGLETQYF.

A single count supports this clone. V usage is TRBV5-6 and J usage is TRBJ2-3; TRBD2 is a possible D gene (6 bases). The V end lost 0 bases, the J end lost 3 bases, and 14 bases lay between the germline ends. CDR1 is SGHDT, CDR2 YYEEEE, per germline. The CDR3 length is 16 residues. CDR3 protein: CASSLGSVLATDTQYF. The CDR3 DNA reads as TGTGCCAGCAGCTTGGGTAGTGTACTAGCAACAGATACGCAGTATTTT.

The chain carries TRBV11-2 and TRBJ2-7; D is uncertain. V lost 2 bases to trimming and J lost 7 bases, with 12 bases between them. This CDR3 spans 13 amino acids. Germline assignment: CDR1 SGHAT and CDR2 FQNNGV. The DNA for the CDR3 is TGTGCCAGCAGCTTAAGGACGGCTTGGGAGCAGTACTTC. Its protein product is CASSLRTAWEQYF.

This sequence joins TRBV7-8 and TRBJ1-5; D perhaps matches TRBD1 (6 bases). The germline V gene has CDR1 SGHVS and CDR2 FQNEAQ. There are 16 residues in the CDR3. Trimming cost V 5 bases and J 1 base, with 15 bases left between them. Here the CDR3 DNA reads TGTGCCAGCAGCACTTCGGGGGCAATGAGCAATCAGCCCCAGCATTTT. Translated, it gives CASSTSGAMSNQPQHF. Complete variable domain (other parts from reference TRBV7-8 and TRBJ1-5): GAGVSQSPRYKVAKRGQDVALRCDPISGHVSLFWYQQALGQGPEFLTYFQNEAQLDKSGLPSDRFFAERPEGSVSTLKIQRTQQEDSAVYLCASSTSGAMSNQPQHFGDGTRLSIL.

Details on this clone: The sample has other DNA sequences that encode this CDR3 too. The V call is TRBV13, the J call TRBJ2-7, with 9 bases aligning to TRBD2. Germline lookup yields CDR1 PRHDT and CDR2 FYEKMQ (reference sequence). This CDR3 is 14 amino acids long. Trimming removed 3 bases from V and 3 bases from J; junction bases left unmatched: 3. The CDR3 region has the DNA TGTGCCAGCAGCTTGGGCGGGAGGGGCTACGAGCAGTACTTC. Its translation is CASSLGGRGYEQYF.

The V call is TRBV5-6, the J call TRBJ2-1; perhaps TRBD2 as D (7 bases). The CDR3 contains 17 residues. The germline V gene has CDR1 SGHDT and CDR2 YYEEEE. V dropped 2 bases and J dropped 2 bases, with 17 bases sitting between them. In DNA, the CDR3 is TGTGCCAGCAGCTTCGAGGGGGGGCTAGGAACCTACAATGAGCAGTTCTTC. It encodes CASSFEGGLGTYNEQFF.